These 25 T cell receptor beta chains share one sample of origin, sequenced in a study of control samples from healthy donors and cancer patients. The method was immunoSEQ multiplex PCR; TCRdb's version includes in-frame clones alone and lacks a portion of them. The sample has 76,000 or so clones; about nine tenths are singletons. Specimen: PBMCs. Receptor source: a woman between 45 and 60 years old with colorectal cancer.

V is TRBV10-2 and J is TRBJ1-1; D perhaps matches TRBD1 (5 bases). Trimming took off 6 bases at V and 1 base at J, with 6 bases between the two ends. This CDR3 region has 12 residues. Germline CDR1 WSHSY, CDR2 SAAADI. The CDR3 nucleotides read TGCGCCAGCAGGGGGGGGAACACTGAAGCTTTCTTT. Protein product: CASRGGNTEAFF.

CDR3 nucleotides: TGTGCCAGCAGCTCCAACGATTCACCCCTCCACTTT. It specifies CASSSNDSPLHF. The chain uses TRBV5-6 and TRBJ1-6; unclear D gene. Germline values: CDR1 SGHDT, CDR2 YYEEEE. Trimming took 3 bases from V and 8 from J, leaving 6 bases between them. The CDR3 is 12 residues long.

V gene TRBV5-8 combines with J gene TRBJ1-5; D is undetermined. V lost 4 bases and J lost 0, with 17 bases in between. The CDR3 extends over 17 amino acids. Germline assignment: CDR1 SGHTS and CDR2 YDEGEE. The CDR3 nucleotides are TGTGCCAGCAGCCTAACCAATCGGGGATATAGCAATCAGCCCCAGCATTTT. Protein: CASSLTNRGYSNQPQHF.

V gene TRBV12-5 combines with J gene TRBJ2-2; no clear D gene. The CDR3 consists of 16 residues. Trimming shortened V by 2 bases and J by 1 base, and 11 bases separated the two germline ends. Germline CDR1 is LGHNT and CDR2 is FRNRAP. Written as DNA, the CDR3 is TGTGCTAGTGGTTTGACGGACCCGGTGAACACCGGGGAGCTGTTTTTT. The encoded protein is CASGLTDPVNTGELFF.

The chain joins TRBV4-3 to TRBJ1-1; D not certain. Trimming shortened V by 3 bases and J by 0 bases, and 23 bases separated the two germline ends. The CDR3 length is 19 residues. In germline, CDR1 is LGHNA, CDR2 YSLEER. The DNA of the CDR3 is TGCGCCAGCAGCCAGCACACCGGGAGCCCCGCGATCATGAACACTGAAGCTTTCTTT. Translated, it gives CASSQHTGSPAIMNTEAFF.

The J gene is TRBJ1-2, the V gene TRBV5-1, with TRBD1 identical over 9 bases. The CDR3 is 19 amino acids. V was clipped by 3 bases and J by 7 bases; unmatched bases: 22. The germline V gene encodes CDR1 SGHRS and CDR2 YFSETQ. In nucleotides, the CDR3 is TGCGCCAGCAGCTCGAAATTCTCTTTGGGACAGGGAGACTCTAGTGGCTACACCTTC. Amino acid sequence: CASSSKFSLGQGDSSGYTF.

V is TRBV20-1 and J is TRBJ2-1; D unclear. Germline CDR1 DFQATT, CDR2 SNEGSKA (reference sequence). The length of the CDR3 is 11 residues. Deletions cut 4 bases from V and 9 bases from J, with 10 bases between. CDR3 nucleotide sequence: TGCAGTGCTACCCGGGCGTTTGAGCAGTTCTTC. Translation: CSATRAFEQFF.

The CDR3, as DNA: TGTGCCACCAGCCCACGGACTAGCGGCTACAATGAGCAGTTCTTC. This codes for CATSPRTSGYNEQFF. The chain joins TRBV15 to TRBJ2-1; TRBD2 matches 10 bases. Trimming took 5 bases from V and 3 from J; bases not matched to a gene: 4. Germline V lookup: CDR1 LNHNV, CDR2 YYDKDF (reference sequence). This CDR3 is built from 15 residues.

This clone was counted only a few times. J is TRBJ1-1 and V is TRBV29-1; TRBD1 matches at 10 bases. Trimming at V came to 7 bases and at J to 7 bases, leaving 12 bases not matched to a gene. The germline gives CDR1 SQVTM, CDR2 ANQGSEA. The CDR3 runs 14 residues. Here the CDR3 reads CSGMGTGDRYEAFF. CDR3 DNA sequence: TGCAGCGGGATGGGGACAGGGGACCGGTATGAAGCTTTCTTT.

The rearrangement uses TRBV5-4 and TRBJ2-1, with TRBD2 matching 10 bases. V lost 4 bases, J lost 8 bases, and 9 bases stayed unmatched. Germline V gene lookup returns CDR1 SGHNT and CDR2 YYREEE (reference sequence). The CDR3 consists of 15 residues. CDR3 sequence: CASSVTSGPGDEQFF. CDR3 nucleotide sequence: TGTGCCAGCAGCGTGACTAGCGGGCCCGGGGATGAGCAGTTCTTC. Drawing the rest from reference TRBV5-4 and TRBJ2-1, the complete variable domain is ETGVTQSPTHLIKTRGQQVTLRCSSQSGHNTVSWYQQALGQGPQFIFQYYREEENGRGNFPPRFSGLQFPNYSSELNVNALELDDSALYLCASSVTSGPGDEQFFGPGTRLTVL.

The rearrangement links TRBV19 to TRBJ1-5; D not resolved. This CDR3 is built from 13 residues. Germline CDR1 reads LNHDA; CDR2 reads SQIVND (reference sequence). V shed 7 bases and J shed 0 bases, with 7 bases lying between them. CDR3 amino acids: CASTSYSNQPQHF. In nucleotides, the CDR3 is TGTGCCAGTACCTCATATAGCAATCAGCCCCAGCATTTT.

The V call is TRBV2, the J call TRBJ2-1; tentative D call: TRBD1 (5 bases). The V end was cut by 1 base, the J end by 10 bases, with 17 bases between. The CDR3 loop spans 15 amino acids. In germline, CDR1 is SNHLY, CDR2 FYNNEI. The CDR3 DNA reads TGTGCCAGCAGTGAAGAACACGTCAGGGTTCGAGAGCAGTTCTTC. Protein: CASSEEHVRVREQFF. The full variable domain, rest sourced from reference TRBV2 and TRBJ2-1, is EPEVTQTPSHQVTQMGQEVILRCVPISNHLYFYWYRQILGQKVEFLVSFYNNEISEKSEIFDDQFSVERPDGSNFTLKIRSTKLEDSAMYFCASSEEHVRVREQFFGPGTRLTVL.

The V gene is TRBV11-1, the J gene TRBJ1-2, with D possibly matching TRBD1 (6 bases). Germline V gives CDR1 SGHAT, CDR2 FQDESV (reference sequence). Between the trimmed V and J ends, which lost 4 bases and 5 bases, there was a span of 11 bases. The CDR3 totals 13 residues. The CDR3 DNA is TGTGCCAGCAGCTCTAGGGGGGCTTATGGCTACACCTTC. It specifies CASSSRGAYGYTF.

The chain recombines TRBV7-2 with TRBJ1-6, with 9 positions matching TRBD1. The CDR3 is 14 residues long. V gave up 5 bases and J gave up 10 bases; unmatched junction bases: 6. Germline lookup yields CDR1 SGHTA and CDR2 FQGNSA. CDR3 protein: CASSLDRGRSPLHF. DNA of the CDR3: TGTGCCAGCAGCCTGGACAGGGGCAGGTCACCCCTCCACTTT. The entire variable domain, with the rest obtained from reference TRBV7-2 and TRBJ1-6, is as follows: GAGVSQSPSNKVTEKGKDVELRCDPISGHTALYWYRQSLGQGLEFLIYFQGNSAPDKSGLPSDRFSAERTGGSVSTLTIQRTQQEDSAVYLCASSLDRGRSPLHFGNGTRLTVT.

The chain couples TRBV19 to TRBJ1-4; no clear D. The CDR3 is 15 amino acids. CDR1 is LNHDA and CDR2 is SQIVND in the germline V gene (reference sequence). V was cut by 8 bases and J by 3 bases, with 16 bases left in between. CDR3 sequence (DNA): TGTGCCAGTCTTGAAACCCCCCGGGCTAATGAAAAACTGTTTTTT. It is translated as CASLETPRANEKLFF.

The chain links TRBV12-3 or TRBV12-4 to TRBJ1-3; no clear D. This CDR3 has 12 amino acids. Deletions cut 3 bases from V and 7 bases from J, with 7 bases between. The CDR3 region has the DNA TGTGCCAGCAGTTTTGGTCGGAACACCATATATTTT. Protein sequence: CASSFGRNTIYF.

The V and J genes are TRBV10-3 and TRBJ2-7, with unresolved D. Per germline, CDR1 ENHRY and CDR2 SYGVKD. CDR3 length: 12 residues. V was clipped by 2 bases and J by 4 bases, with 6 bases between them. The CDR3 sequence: CAISEGEYEQYV. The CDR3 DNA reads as TGTGCCATCAGTGAGGGCGAGTACGAGCAGTACGTC.

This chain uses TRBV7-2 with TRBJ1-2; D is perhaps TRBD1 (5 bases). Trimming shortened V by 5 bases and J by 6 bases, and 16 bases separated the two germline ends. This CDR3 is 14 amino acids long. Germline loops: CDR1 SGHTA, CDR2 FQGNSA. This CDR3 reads CASSRDGGKDGYTF. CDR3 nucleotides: TGTGCCAGCAGCCGGGACGGGGGGAAGGATGGCTACACCTTC.

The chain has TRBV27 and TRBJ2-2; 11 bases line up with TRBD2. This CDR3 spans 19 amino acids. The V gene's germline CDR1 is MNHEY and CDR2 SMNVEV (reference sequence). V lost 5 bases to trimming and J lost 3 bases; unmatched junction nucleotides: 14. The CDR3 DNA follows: TGTGCCAGCAGTCCCTATCCTACTAGCGGGGGATTATACACCGGGGAGCTGTTTTTT. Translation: CASSPYPTSGGLYTGELFF.

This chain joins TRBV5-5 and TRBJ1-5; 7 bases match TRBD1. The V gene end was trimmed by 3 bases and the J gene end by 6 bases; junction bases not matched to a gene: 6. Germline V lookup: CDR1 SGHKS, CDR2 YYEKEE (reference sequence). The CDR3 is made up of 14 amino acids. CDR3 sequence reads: CASSSTGHSQPQHF. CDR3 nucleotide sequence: TGTGCCAGCAGCTCGACAGGGCATAGTCAGCCCCAGCATTTT.

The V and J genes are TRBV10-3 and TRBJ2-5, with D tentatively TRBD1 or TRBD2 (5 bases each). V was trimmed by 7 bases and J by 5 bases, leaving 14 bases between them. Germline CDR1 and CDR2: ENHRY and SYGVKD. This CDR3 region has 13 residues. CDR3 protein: CAITRAWGETQYF. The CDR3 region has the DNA TGTGCCATCACCAGGGCGTGGGGGGAGACCCAGTACTTC.

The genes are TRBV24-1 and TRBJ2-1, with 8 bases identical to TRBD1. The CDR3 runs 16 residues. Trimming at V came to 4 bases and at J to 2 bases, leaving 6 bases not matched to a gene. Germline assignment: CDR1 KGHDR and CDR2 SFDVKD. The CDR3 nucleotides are TGTGCCACCAGTGACCGGACAGGGAAGGCCTACAATGAGCAGTTCTTC. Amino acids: CATSDRTGKAYNEQFF.

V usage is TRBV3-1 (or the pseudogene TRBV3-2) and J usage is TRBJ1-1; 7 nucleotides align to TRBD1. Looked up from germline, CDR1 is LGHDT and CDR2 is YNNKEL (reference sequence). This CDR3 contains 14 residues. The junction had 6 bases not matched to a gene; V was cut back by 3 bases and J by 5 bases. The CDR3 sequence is CASSHQAGGTEAFF. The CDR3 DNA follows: TGTGCCAGCAGCCACCAGGCAGGGGGGACTGAAGCTTTCTTT.

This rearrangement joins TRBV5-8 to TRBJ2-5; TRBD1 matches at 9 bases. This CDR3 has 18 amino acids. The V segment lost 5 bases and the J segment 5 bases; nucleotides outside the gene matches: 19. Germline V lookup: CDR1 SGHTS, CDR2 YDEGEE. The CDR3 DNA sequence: TGTGCCAGCAGTACAGGGGGCGCCCCCGGAGGGTCGATGGAGACCCAGTACTTC. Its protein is CASSTGGAPGGSMETQYF.

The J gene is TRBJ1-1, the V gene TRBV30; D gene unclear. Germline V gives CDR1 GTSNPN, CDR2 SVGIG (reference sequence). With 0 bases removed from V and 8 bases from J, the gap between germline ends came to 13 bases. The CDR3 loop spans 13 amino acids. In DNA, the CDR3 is TGTGCCTGGAGTGTTCAGTCGTTACAGGAAGCTTTCTTT. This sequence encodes CAWSVQSLQEAFF. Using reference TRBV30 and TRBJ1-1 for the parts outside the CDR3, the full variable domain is SQTIHQWPATLVQPVGSPLSLECTVEGTSNPNLYWYRQAAGRGLQLLFYSVGIGQISSEVPQNLSASRPQDRQFILSSKKLLLSDSGFYLCAWSVQSLQEAFFGQGTRLTVV.